Sequencing of this T cell receptor (beta chain) was carried out in a study of T cells after yellow fever vaccination. TCRdb re-derived calls from the 5' RACE reads in MiXCR, one entry per CDR3 protein. The table shows some 400,000 distinct CDR3 sequences, with around a sixth occurring only once. CDR1 is SQVTM and CDR2 is ANQGSEA in the germline V gene. V was cut by 5 bases and J by 5 bases, with 21 bases left in between. This CDR3 has 15 residues. This clonotype was recorded a few times. This sequence was found in a young man who received the YFV17D yellow fever vaccine. Sequencing was performed on PBMCs, taken before the yellow fever booster vaccination. V is TRBV29-1 and J is TRBJ2-5; D unresolved. CDR3 loop: CSVPRAKGIGETQYF. The CDR3 DNA reads as TGCAGCGTTCCCCGGGCCAAGGGAATCGGGGAGACCCAGTACTTC.